A single sample is the source of the 11 T cell receptor beta chains below, sequenced in a study of HIV-infected patients and healthy controls. Alpha and beta constant-region primers primed reverse transcription of around 500 ng RNA. Each of the alpha and beta chains got its own library through chain-specific third strand synthesis with indices. In TCRdb, the 5' RACE reads were re-called with MiXCR into one record per CDR3 protein. The data show 9,000 to 13,000 distinct CDR3 sequences, about 5.2% seen once. All unsorted peripheral T cells were captured because whole blood was used without fractionation. This sample comprised blood, obtained before antiretroviral therapy. These receptors originate from an adult with HIV infection.

This clonotype has ten or more counts. This sequence joins TRBV28 and TRBJ2-3; D call uncertain. This CDR3 is built from 15 residues. The germline gives CDR1 MDHEN, CDR2 SYDVKM. V was pared by 4 bases and J by 3 bases, with 14 bases between. The CDR3 spells CASSSPRLRTDTQYF. DNA for the CDR3: TGTGCCAGCAGTTCCCCCCGCTTGAGGACAGATACGCAGTATTTT.

The CDR3 DNA sequence: TGTGCCACCAGTGATCCCCGGACAGGGGTGAACACCGGGGAGCTGTTTTTT. Residues: CATSDPRTGVNTGELFF. The chain employs TRBV24-1 and TRBJ2-2; 9 nucleotides match TRBD1. The CDR3 length is 17 residues. J lost 1 base, V lost 3 bases, and 5 bases had no gene match. The germline gives CDR1 KGHDR, CDR2 SFDVKD.

This clonotype showed up many times. V gene TRBV10-3 combines with J gene TRBJ2-3; 7 bases are a match to TRBD1. CDR3 length: 15 amino acids. V shed 6 bases, J shed 0 bases, and the junction held 6 bases outside the gene matches. Looked up from germline, CDR1 is ENHRY and CDR2 is SYGVKD. Here the CDR3 DNA reads TGTGCCATCAGCCCCGGGACAGAGAGCACAGATACGCAGTATTTT. Protein: CAISPGTESTDTQYF.

This clonotype was detected many times. This chain uses TRBV5-5 with TRBJ2-1, with D possibly matching TRBD2 (6 bases). Per germline, CDR1 SGHKS and CDR2 YYEKEE (reference sequence). The CDR3 contains 15 residues. Trimming shortened V by 0 bases and J by 5 bases, and 12 bases separated the two germline ends. DNA for the CDR3: TGTGCCAGCAGCTTGGAGGCGGGATACAACAATGAGCAGTTCTTC. The encoded protein is CASSLEAGYNNEQFF.

This clonotype was found many times. V gene TRBV19 combines with J gene TRBJ2-2; D is uncertain. The CDR3 covers 12 residues. Germline CDR1 reads LNHDA; CDR2 reads SQIVND (reference sequence). Trimming removed 5 bases at V and 4 bases at J, with 5 bases between. CDR3 nucleotide sequence: TGTGCCAGTAGTCCCTCCACCGGGGAGCTGTTTTTT. Residues: CASSPSTGELFF.

This clonotype is labeled as medium-sized. This chain uses TRBV5-1 with TRBJ2-3; 9 nucleotides align to TRBD2. CDR3 length equals 16 residues. Germline V gives CDR1 SGHRS, CDR2 YFSETQ. Trimming removed 4 bases from V and 5 bases from J; junction bases left unmatched: 11. This CDR3 is CASSDGTSKLGDTQYF. As DNA, the CDR3 is TGCGCCAGCAGCGACGGGACTAGCAAATTAGGAGATACGCAGTATTTT. The full variable domain, with the rest looked up from reference TRBV5-1 and TRBJ2-3, is KAGVTQTPRYLIKTRGQQVTLSCSPISGHRSVSWYQQTPGQGLQFLFEYFSETQRNKGNFPGRFSGRQFSNSRSEMNVSTLELGDSALYLCASSDGTSKLGDTQYFGPGTRLTVL.

This clonotype was seen at least ten times. The V call is TRBV5-1, the J call TRBJ2-5, with D perhaps matching TRBD1 (6 bases). This CDR3 spans 14 amino acids. CDR1 SGHRS and CDR2 YFSETQ come from the germline V gene. V gave up 0 bases and J gave up 2 bases, with 8 bases separating them. The CDR3 region is CASSLGGQQETQYF. CDR3 DNA sequence: TGCGCCAGCAGCTTGGGGGGGCAACAAGAGACCCAGTACTTC.

This clonotype was picked up a small number of times. The J gene is TRBJ2-7, the V gene TRBV7-9; D unclear. Germline assignment: CDR1 SEHNR and CDR2 FQNEAQ (reference sequence). V dropped 5 bases and J dropped 2 bases, with 10 bases sitting between them. This CDR3 region has 13 residues. The CDR3 region is CASSPSGTYEQYF. The CDR3, as DNA: TGTGCCAGCAGCCCATCAGGAACCTACGAGCAGTACTTC.

This clonotype has ten or more counts. This chain connects TRBV12-3 or TRBV12-4 to TRBJ2-1; 9 bases map to TRBD2. The CDR3 is 15 amino acids. Unmatched junction bases numbered 2, after V lost 3 bases and J lost 2 bases. CDR3 DNA sequence: TGTGCCAGCAGTTTCAGCGGGGGGACCTACAATGAGCAGTTCTTC. Residues: CASSFSGGTYNEQFF.

In this sample, this clonotype turned up many times. The J gene is TRBJ2-2, the V gene TRBV7-6, with D uncertain. Trimming stripped 3 bases from V and 4 bases from J, with 3 bases between. The CDR3 is 12 amino acids. Germline V CDR1 and CDR2: SGHVS, FNYEAQ. The CDR3 reads CASSFVTGELFF. The CDR3 nucleotides read TGTGCCAGCAGCTTTGTCACCGGGGAGCTGTTTTTT.

By share of the sample, this clonotype is medium-sized (0.01 to 0.1%). This chain connects TRBV4-1 to TRBJ2-1; TRBD2 might be the D (6 bases). Germline-derived CDR1 and CDR2 are MGHRA and YSYEKL. V lost 0 bases and J lost 0, with 15 bases in between. The CDR3 consists of 18 residues. Here the CDR3 DNA reads TGCGCCAGCAGCCAAGATAGCCTAGCGCGAAGCTCCTACAATGAGCAGTTCTTC. It specifies CASSQDSLARSSYNEQFF.